These 30 T cell receptor beta chains were sequenced from one sample in a study of blood T cells in healthy people across ages. Combining a sample-barcoded 5' primer with a J-beta primer mix, a second PCR ran for roughly 7 to 11 cycles. TCRdb reprocessed the 5' RACE reads with MiXCR, giving one entry per CDR3 protein. The sample contains 1.5 million or so distinct CDR3 sequences, 42% of which appear only once. The sample consisted of blood. The receptors shown here come from a young woman in good health.

This clonotype was picked up a small number of times. The rearrangement uses TRBV4-1 and TRBJ2-7; 8 nucleotides align to TRBD2. Gene TRBJ2-5 matches the end of the DNA better, so the J call may be wrong. The CDR3 consists of 15 residues. Germline V gene lookup returns CDR1 MGHRA and CDR2 YSYEKL. The CDR3: CASSQGSTGGETQYF. The CDR3 DNA reads TGCGCCAGCAGCCAAGGGTCAACGGGAGGGGAGACCCAGTACTTC.

CDR3 residues: CASSQQGWSNQPQHF. For the CDR3, the DNA is TGTGCCAGCAGCCAACAGGGGTGGAGCAATCAGCCCCAGCATTTT. The chain employs TRBV12-3 or TRBV12-4 and TRBJ1-5; 7 bases line up with TRBD1. V lost 6 bases, J lost 1 base, and 6 bases stayed unmatched. There are 15 residues in the CDR3.

This clonotype showed up just a few times. This chain uses TRBV6-5 with TRBJ2-4; 7 bases are a match to TRBD2. The DNA end favors TRBJ2-5, so the J call may be wrong. The CDR3 has 16 amino acids. Germline V gene sequence: CDR1 MNHEY, CDR2 SVGAGI. CDR3 loop: CASRAIAGFGQETQYF. The CDR3, as DNA: TGTGCCAGCAGAGCTATAGCGGGTTTTGGCCAAGAGACCCAGTACTTC.

This clonotype was counted between two and nine times. The chain links TRBV3-1 to TRBJ1-2, with D possibly matching TRBD1 (5 bases). The ends were cut back, 6 bases at V and 4 bases at J, with 15 bases in the middle. Looked up from germline, CDR1 is LGHDT and CDR2 is YNNKEL (reference sequence). The CDR3 is 14 amino acids. The CDR3 reads CASSPQGRSYGYTF. The CDR3 DNA sequence: TGTGCCAGCAGTCCCCAGGGAAGGAGCTATGGCTACACCTTC.

For this clonotype: Mismatch with germline at one junction end may stem from a read error. V gene TRBV9 combines with J gene TRBJ2-3, with D tentatively TRBD1 or TRBD2 (5 bases each). This CDR3 spans 15 amino acids. The germline gives CDR1 SGDLS, CDR2 YYNGEE. The CDR3 here is CASSTGAGSTGTQYF. The CDR3 DNA sequence: TGTGCCAGCAGCACCGGGGCTGGAAGCACAGGTACGCAGTATTTT.

This clonotype showed up just a few times. This rearrangement joins TRBV29-1 to TRBJ2-5, with D tentatively TRBD2 (6 bases). The CDR3 runs 14 residues. The V and J ends lost 3 bases and 4 bases respectively, with 15 bases between them. The germline V gene encodes CDR1 SQVTM and CDR2 ANQGSEA. CDR3 amino acids: CSVEMLRERETQYF. CDR3 DNA: TGCAGCGTTGAGATGTTACGGGAGAGAGAGACCCAGTACTTC.

This clonotype was seen a single time. The V call is TRBV12-3 or TRBV12-4, the J call TRBJ1-2; D not resolved. The length of the CDR3 is 13 residues. V gave up 5 bases and J gave up 9 bases, with 16 bases separating them. The CDR3 coding sequence is TGTGCCAGCAGTGTAGGCTCGGGAGGCAGCTACACCTTC. This codes for CASSVGSGGSYTF.

This rearrangement joins TRBV20-1 to TRBJ2-3; weak D call: TRBD1 (5 bases). Germline-derived CDR1 and CDR2 are DFQATT and SNEGSKA (reference sequence). CDR3 length: 12 residues. DNA for the CDR3: TGCGGCCAGGGTGGGTCGGCAGATACGCAGTATTTT. It codes for CGQGGSADTQYF.

This clonotype turned up a few times. The V and J genes are TRBV14 and TRBJ2-2, with D unclear. Trimming stripped 3 bases from V and 7 bases from J, with 12 bases between. The V gene's germline CDR1 is SGHDN and CDR2 FVKESK. The CDR3 spans 14 residues. The CDR3 protein is CASSHLDGIGELFF. CDR3 in DNA: TGTGCCAGCAGCCACCTGGACGGCATCGGGGAGCTGTTTTTT.

The CDR3 is CASTKGSKNSYNSPLHF. The CDR3 bases are TGTGCCAGCACCAAGGGCAGCAAAAACTCCTATAATTCACCCCTCCACTTT. This rearrangement joins TRBV2 to TRBJ1-6; D uncertain. The CDR3 spans 17 residues. Deletions cut 7 bases from V and 0 bases from J, with 16 bases between. Germline assignment: CDR1 SNHLY and CDR2 FYNNEI.

The rearrangement uses TRBV7-9 and TRBJ1-4; 8 bases align to TRBD1. Trimming removed 7 bases from V and 8 bases from J; junction bases left unmatched: 9. Germline V lookup: CDR1 SEHNR, CDR2 FQNEAQ (reference sequence). The CDR3 spans 14 residues. The CDR3 spells CASTPQGAGEKLFF. Here the CDR3 DNA reads TGTGCCAGCACCCCCCAGGGGGCAGGGGAAAAACTGTTTTTT.

The chain employs TRBV29-1 and TRBJ2-7; the D is unclear. Germline V gene sequence: CDR1 SQVTM, CDR2 ANQGSEA. V was pared by 5 bases and J by 6 bases, with 17 bases between. The CDR3 covers 13 residues. CDR3 in amino acids: CSVLNNRDREQYF. CDR3 coding DNA: TGCAGCGTTCTAAACAACCGAGACCGCGAGCAGTACTTC.

In this sample, this clonotype turned up a few times. This chain joins TRBV18 and TRBJ2-4; the match to TRBD2 covers 10 bases. V lost 4 bases to trimming and J lost 8 bases; unmatched junction nucleotides: 14. From germline, CDR1 is KGHSH and CDR2 LQKENI. The CDR3 runs 17 residues. The CDR3: CASSRWASGSLEHIQYF. Here the CDR3 DNA reads TGTGCCAGCTCACGGTGGGCTAGCGGGAGTTTAGAACACATTCAGTACTTC.

V is TRBV15 and J is TRBJ2-5; D is unclear. The last part of the DNA fits TRBJ2-7 better; the J call may be wrong. There are 13 residues in the CDR3. Germline CDR1 LNHNV, CDR2 YYDKDF (reference sequence). In nucleotides, the CDR3 is TGTGCCACCAGCAGAGATGGGTGGAGCGAGCAGTACTTC. Protein sequence: CATSRDGWSEQYF.

Worth noting for this clonotype: Just one base apart from a much larger clone, this may be a read error. V gene TRBV5-1 combines with J gene TRBJ2-1; TRBD1 agrees at 9 bases. The CDR3 has 15 residues. Germline V CDR1 and CDR2: SGHRS, YFSETQ. V lost 5 bases, J lost 4 bases, and 7 bases stayed unmatched. The CDR3 region has the DNA TGCGCCAGCAGTCCGACAGGGGGTATGTACAATGAGCAGTTCTTC. This sequence encodes CASSPTGGMYNEQFF.

V usage is TRBV28 and J usage is TRBJ2-2; D is perhaps TRBD2 (6 bases). Per germline, CDR1 MDHEN and CDR2 SYDVKM. CDR3 length equals 16 residues. V was pared by 4 bases and J by 6 bases, with 18 bases between. DNA of the CDR3: TGTGCCAGCAGTTCCGGGGCTAGACTAGGAGCCGGGGAGCTGTTTTTT. This sequence encodes CASSSGARLGAGELFF. The full variable domain, its missing parts supplied by reference TRBV28 and TRBJ2-2, is DVKVTQSSRYLVKRTGEKVFLECVQDMDHENMFWYRQDPGLGLRLIYFSYDVKMKEKGDIPEGYSVSREKKERFSLILESASTNQTSMYLCASSSGARLGAGELFFGEGSRLTVL.

This clonotype has only a few counts. The J gene is TRBJ2-7, the V gene TRBV20-1, with D unresolved. CDR1 is DFQATT and CDR2 is SNEGSKA in the germline V gene (reference sequence). The CDR3 is 17 amino acids. V lost 0 bases and J lost 0, with 18 bases in between. The CDR3 spells CSARDPRPPQSSYEQYF. CDR3 DNA sequence: TGCAGTGCTAGAGATCCGAGGCCACCCCAAAGCTCCTACGAGCAGTACTTC.

The V call is TRBV6-1, the J call TRBJ1-6; the D gene is possibly TRBD1 (5 bases). The CDR3 contains 15 residues. Germline CDR1 is MNHNS and CDR2 is SASEGT. The V gene lost 8 bases and the J gene lost 0 bases, with 11 bases spanning the gap. The CDR3 protein is CASQDTSSYNSPLHF. DNA for the CDR3: TGTGCCAGCCAGGACACGAGCTCCTATAATTCACCCCTCCACTTT.

V is TRBV5-1 and J is TRBJ2-1; 11 bases line up with TRBD2. V trimming: 6 bases; J trimming: 14 bases; junction bases outside the gene matches: 13. The germline V gene has CDR1 SGHRS and CDR2 YFSETQ. The CDR3 loop spans 14 amino acids. Written as DNA, the CDR3 is TGCGCCAGCACTGTGGGACTAGCGGATGTTGTGGAGTTCTTC. Translating gives CASTVGLADVVEFF.

Of note for this clonotype: A junction boundary mismatches the germline segment, possibly from a read error. The DNA for the CDR3 is TGTGCCAGCAGTCGGAACGGGGGGGCCGCAGATGCGCAGTATTTT. Amino acid sequence: CASSRNGGAADAQYF. This sequence joins TRBV12-3 or TRBV12-4 and TRBJ2-3; 8 bases map to TRBD2. The CDR3 extends over 15 amino acids.

This chain joins TRBV6-2 or TRBV6-3 and TRBJ2-7; D might be TRBD1 (8 bases). The CDR3 covers 15 residues. V was trimmed by 6 bases and J by 1 base, leaving 16 bases between them. Germline CDR1 is MNHEY and CDR2 is SVGEGT. CDR3 in DNA: TGTGCCAGCAGAACAGCGGGACAGGATTCCTACGAGCAGTACTTC. Encoded protein: CASRTAGQDSYEQYF.

Only a few counts were recorded for this clonotype. This chain uses TRBV20-1 with TRBJ2-1; TRBD2 matches 7 bases. The CDR3 runs 15 residues. V was pared by 3 bases and J by 2 bases, with 7 bases of the junction left unmatched. Germline V lookup: CDR1 DFQATT, CDR2 SNEGSKA (reference sequence). The CDR3: CSASDSGAAYNEQFF. CDR3 nucleotide sequence: TGCAGTGCTAGCGACAGCGGGGCAGCCTACAATGAGCAGTTCTTC.

In DNA form, the CDR3 reads TGCAGTGCTCCGGACAGGAACACCGGGGAGCTGTTTTTT. It encodes CSAPDRNTGELFF. The chain links TRBV20-1 to TRBJ2-2; tentatively, D is TRBD1 (6 bases). V was shortened by 5 bases and J by 1 base, with 8 bases between the two germline ends. The germline V gene has CDR1 DFQATT and CDR2 SNEGSKA (reference sequence). The CDR3 consists of 13 residues.

This clonotype was observed a handful of times. V is TRBV20-1 and J is TRBJ2-1; the D gene is possibly TRBD1 (5 bases). CDR1 and CDR2 from the germline V gene are DFQATT and SNEGSKA (reference sequence). V was pared by 4 bases and J by 13 bases, with 14 bases between. The CDR3 is 11 amino acids. In DNA, the CDR3 is TGCAGTGCTAACAAAGACAGAATACAGTTCTTC. Translated, it gives CSANKDRIQFF.

In this sample, this clonotype turned up a few times. This sequence joins TRBV7-2 and TRBJ2-7, with 7 bases fitting TRBD2. TRBJ2-4 explains the end of the DNA better; the J call may be wrong. Germline V gene data show CDR1 as SGHTA and CDR2 as FQGNSA. The CDR3 is 14 residues long. The CDR3 sequence is CASSSPAGASIQYF. DNA of the CDR3: TGTGCCAGCAGCTCGCCGGCGGGAGCTAGCATTCAGTACTTC.

V is TRBV11-2 and J is TRBJ2-3; no definite D call. Deletions cut 5 bases from V and 3 bases from J, with 9 bases between. The CDR3 spans 13 residues. Per the germline V gene, CDR1 is SGHAT and CDR2 is FQNNGV. The CDR3 loop is CASSHTRTDTQYF. The CDR3 coding sequence is TGTGCCAGCAGCCACACCCGGACAGATACGCAGTATTTT. Full variable domain (missing parts from reference TRBV11-2 and TRBJ2-3): EAGVAQSPRYKIIEKRQSVAFWCNPISGHATLYWYQQILGQGPKLLIQFQNNGVVDDSQLPKDRFSAERLKGVDSTLKIQPAKLEDSAVYLCASSHTRTDTQYFGPGTRLTVL.

Concerning this clonotype itself: Its ends do not fully match the called genes, so a read error is possible. The chain carries TRBV29-1 and TRBJ1-1; D remains ambiguous. Germline values: CDR1 SQVTM, CDR2 ANQGSEA. The CDR3 is 11 residues long. Here the CDR3 reads CIVNSIGRAFF. CDR3 nucleotide sequence: TGCATCGTTAACAGCATTGGACGGGCTTTCTTT.

This rearrangement joins TRBV15 to TRBJ2-1, with D maybe TRBD1 (5 bases). The V gene's germline CDR1 is LNHNV and CDR2 YYDKDF (reference sequence). The CDR3 length is 12 residues. Between the trimmed V and J ends, which lost 7 bases and 15 bases, there was a span of 19 bases. DNA for the CDR3: TGTGCCACCATAGTTAGGGGAATCGGTCTGTTCTTC. This sequence encodes CATIVRGIGLFF. Supplemented by reference TRBV15 and TRBJ2-1, the full variable domain reads DAMVIQNPRYQVTQFGKPVTLSCSQTLNHNVMYWYQQKSSQAPKLLFHYYDKDFNNEADTPDNFQSRRPNTSFCFLDIRSPGLGDTAMYLCATIVRGIGLFFGPGTRLTVL.

Of note for this clonotype: The junction shows a germline mismatch at one end, possibly a read error. The chain uses TRBV20-1 and TRBJ1-5; D is unresolved. CDR3 size: 13 residues. Germline assignment: CDR1 DFQATT and CDR2 SNEGSKA (reference sequence). In DNA, the CDR3 is TGCAGTGCCCAGAGTCCGGGGAATCACCCCCAGCATTTT. Protein: CSAQSPGNHPQHF.

CDR3 sequence reads: CASTKVSGRIQETQYF. The CDR3 nucleotides read TGTGCCAGCACTAAAGTGAGCGGGAGGATCCAAGAGACCCAGTACTTC. The chain uses TRBV6-1 and TRBJ2-5, with 9 bases fitting TRBD2. The V gene's germline CDR1 is MNHNS and CDR2 SASEGT. The CDR3 covers 16 residues. V trimming: 7 bases; J trimming: 1 base; junction bases outside the gene matches: 10.